The clone carrying this T cell receptor beta chain came up a few times. Germline assignment: CDR1 MNHNS and CDR2 SASEGT. The V end lost 6 bases, the J end lost 1 base, and 10 bases lay between the germline ends. The CDR3 runs 13 residues. PCR was performed using 60 Vbeta and 13 Jbeta primers. Libraries were prepared by immunoSEQ multiplex PCR; TCRdb keeps only in-frame clonotypes and omits some of them. This table has more than 85,000 clones, 50% to 70% appearing once. This sample is drawn from a study of cytomegalovirus exposure and HLA in healthy donors. The sequence came from a human donor in good health. This chain uses TRBV6-1 with TRBJ2-7, with D perhaps matching TRBD2 (6 bases). The sequenced sample consisted of PBMCs. For the CDR3, the DNA is TGTGCCAGCAGCCTAGCGAGATCCTACGAGCAGTACTTC. Translation: CASSLARSYEQYF.